The 27 T cell receptor beta chains below all came from one sample that was sequenced in a study of circulating and synovial CD4+ cells in juvenile arthritis. Profiled with immunoSEQ multiplex PCR; TCRdb holds only in-frame clones, not every one. The sample has tens of thousands of clones; 95% to 96% are singletons. The sample was CD4+ T cells from blood. The source is a human donor with juvenile idiopathic arthritis.

The CDR3 DNA reads as TGTGCCAGCAGTTTATCCGGGGTACCCGAGCAGTACTTC. Amino acids: CASSLSGVPEQYF. The chain has TRBV27 and TRBJ2-5, with D maybe TRBD2 (5 bases). The J call may not be correct, given that the DNA end is closer to TRBJ2-7. Per germline, CDR1 MNHEY and CDR2 SMNVEV (reference sequence). This CDR3 comprises 13 residues.

This chain uses TRBV28 with TRBJ2-7; 9 bases match TRBD1. The germline V gene has CDR1 MDHEN and CDR2 SYDVKM. CDR3 length: 12 residues. V lost 3 bases, J lost 9 bases, and 3 bases stayed unmatched. CDR3 bases: TGTGCCAGCAGTTTGGGACAGGGCGGGCAGTACTTC. Protein product: CASSLGQGGQYF.

The chain combines TRBV5-6 with TRBJ1-1; D perhaps matches TRBD1 (6 bases). Looked up from germline, CDR1 is SGHDT and CDR2 is YYEEEE. V lost 1 base to trimming and J lost 4 bases, with 11 bases between them. CDR3 length: 14 residues. The CDR3 bases are TGTGCCAGCAGCTTGACAGGGCAAGGCACTGAAGCTTTCTTT. This encodes CASSLTGQGTEAFF.

The CDR3, as DNA: TGCGCCAGCAGCCAAGAGGGGCCCCCTCTGGCATGGCAGGTCTCCTACGAGCAGTACTTC. Protein: CASSQEGPPLAWQVSYEQYF. The V call is TRBV4-1, the J call TRBJ2-7; D perhaps matches TRBD1 (5 bases). This CDR3 comprises 20 residues. With 0 bases removed from V and 0 bases from J, the gap between germline ends came to 24 bases. Germline CDR1 reads MGHRA; CDR2 reads YSYEKL.

CDR3 nucleotides: TGTGCCAGCAGCTTGACAGGGCATGGTTGGAATGAGCAGTTCTTC. Amino acids: CASSLTGHGWNEQFF. The V gene is TRBV5-4, the J gene TRBJ2-1, with D possibly being TRBD1 (6 bases). Germline V CDR1 and CDR2: SGHNT, YYREEE (reference sequence). Trimming pared 1 base from V and 7 bases from J, leaving 15 bases between. The CDR3 length is 15 residues.

This clone was counted once. The genes are TRBV5-1 and TRBJ1-6, with TRBD1 matching 7 bases. The CDR3 is 14 amino acids. The germline CDR1 and CDR2 sequences are SGHRS and YFSETQ. Unmatched junction bases numbered 5, after V lost 5 bases and J lost 6 bases. The CDR3 protein is CASRSGQPNSPLHF. CDR3 coding DNA: TGCGCCAGCAGGTCGGGACAGCCTAATTCACCCCTCCACTTT.

The chain couples TRBV28 to TRBJ2-7, with D perhaps matching TRBD2 (5 bases). Germline-derived CDR1 and CDR2 are MDHEN and SYDVKM. V lost 6 bases and J 2 bases, leaving 14 bases between the germline ends. The CDR3 spans 14 residues. The CDR3 here is CASRLAGQTYEQYF. CDR3 nucleotide sequence: TGTGCCAGCAGATTGGCGGGCCAGACCTACGAGCAGTACTTC. Full variable domain (missing parts from reference TRBV28 and TRBJ2-7): DVKVTQSSRYLVKRTGEKVFLECVQDMDHENMFWYRQDPGLGLRLIYFSYDVKMKEKGDIPEGYSVSREKKERFSLILESASTNQTSMYLCASRLAGQTYEQYFGPGTRLTVT.

The CDR3 protein is CASSVGTTGEQFF. In DNA, the CDR3 is TGTGCCAGCAGCGTCGGGACTACCGGTGAGCAGTTCTTC. The chain joins TRBV9 to TRBJ2-1; 7 nucleotides line up with TRBD2. Germline CDR1 reads SGDLS; CDR2 reads YYNGEE. CDR3 size: 13 residues. Trimming took 2 bases from V and 9 from J; bases not matched to a gene: 5.

The chain employs TRBV7-2 and TRBJ2-1; 7 bases align to TRBD2. This CDR3 has 15 residues. Per the germline V gene, CDR1 is SGHTA and CDR2 is FQGNSA. With V trimmed by 5 bases and J by 2 bases, 6 bases remained unmatched. The CDR3 region is CASSRGSGAYNEQFF. DNA of the CDR3: TGTGCCAGCAGCCGAGGCAGCGGGGCCTACAATGAGCAGTTCTTC.

The chain's CDR3 is CSVGDTYSYEQYF. In nucleotides, the CDR3 is TGCAGCGTTGGGGACACTTACTCCTACGAGCAGTACTTC. The V gene is TRBV29-1, the J gene TRBJ2-7, with a possible D match to TRBD1 (6 bases). This CDR3 has 13 residues. The germline CDR1 and CDR2 sequences are SQVTM and ANQGSEA. V was cut by 4 bases and J by 0 bases, with 10 bases left in between.

This rearrangement joins TRBV27 to TRBJ2-2, with TRBD2 matching 7 bases. Trimming took 3 bases from V and 5 from J; bases not matched to a gene: 6. This CDR3 is built from 15 residues. The germline V gene has CDR1 MNHEY and CDR2 SMNVEV (reference sequence). CDR3 loop: CASSLRNSGTGELFF. DNA for the CDR3: TGTGCCAGCAGTTTGAGGAATAGCGGGACCGGGGAGCTGTTTTTT.

The V and J genes are TRBV27 and TRBJ1-2; 9 nucleotides match TRBD1. Germline CDR1 reads MNHEY; CDR2 reads SMNVEV (reference sequence). The CDR3 is 15 amino acids. Trimming cost V 4 bases and J 4 bases; bases outside gene matches: 7. The CDR3 region is CASSSEQGAGYGYTF. CDR3 bases: TGTGCCAGCAGTTCGGAACAGGGGGCTGGCTATGGCTACACCTTC.

V and J are TRBV30 and TRBJ1-1; D unresolved. Trimming left V 2 bases short and J 2 bases short, with 18 bases between. This CDR3 has 16 residues. Germline CDR1 reads GTSNPN; CDR2 reads SVGIG (reference sequence). CDR3 sequence (DNA): TGTGCCTGGAGTTCCGTCATGAGAACCGAAAACACTGAAGCTTTCTTT. Residues: CAWSSVMRTENTEAFF.

This chain connects TRBV30 to TRBJ1-1, with D unclear. V dropped 2 bases and J dropped 4 bases, with 8 bases sitting between them. Germline loops: CDR1 GTSNPN, CDR2 SVGIG (reference sequence). The CDR3 is made up of 12 amino acids. CDR3 loop: CAWSPRITEAFF. In DNA form, the CDR3 reads TGTGCCTGGAGTCCGAGAATCACTGAAGCTTTCTTT.

The V and J genes are TRBV5-4 and TRBJ1-2; possibly TRBD1 for D (6 bases). This CDR3 has 14 residues. In germline, CDR1 is SGHNT, CDR2 YYREEE (reference sequence). Trimming removed 4 bases at V and 4 bases at J, with 14 bases between. CDR3 in amino acids: CASSAAGGGYGYTF. In DNA form, the CDR3 reads TGTGCCAGCAGCGCGGCGGGGGGCGGCTATGGCTACACCTTC. Together with reference TRBV5-4 and TRBJ1-2, the CDR3 gives the full variable domain: ETGVTQSPTHLIKTRGQQVTLRCSSQSGHNTVSWYQQALGQGPQFIFQYYREEENGRGNFPPRFSGLQFPNYSSELNVNALELDDSALYLCASSAAGGGYGYTFGSGTRLTVV.

The chain couples TRBV13 to TRBJ2-3; 8 bases are shared with TRBD2. Germline assignment: CDR1 PRHDT and CDR2 FYEKMQ (reference sequence). After removal of 6 bases from V and 0 bases from J, the junction contained 5 bases not matched to a gene. The CDR3 has 15 residues. CDR3 sequence: CASRRLARSTDTQYF. The CDR3 DNA is TGTGCCAGCAGGCGACTAGCGAGGAGCACAGATACGCAGTATTTT.

The chain links TRBV10-3 to TRBJ2-5; maybe TRBD2 (6 bases). Trimming stripped 7 bases from V and 5 bases from J, with 11 bases between. The CDR3 spans 12 residues. Germline loops: CDR1 ENHRY, CDR2 SYGVKD. The CDR3 spells CAINRLGETQYF. In DNA, the CDR3 is TGTGCCATCAACAGACTAGGGGAGACCCAGTACTTC.

This rearrangement joins TRBV5-1 to TRBJ2-3; D gene ambiguous. Germline V gene lookup returns CDR1 SGHRS and CDR2 YFSETQ. CDR3 length equals 12 residues. V lost 4 bases and J 5 bases, leaving 8 bases between the germline ends. The CDR3 bases are TGCGCCAGCAGCCTAAATGAAGATACGCAGTATTTT. This gives the protein CASSLNEDTQYF.

This rearrangement joins TRBV29-1 to TRBJ1-1; D is perhaps TRBD1 (5 bases). The germline V gene encodes CDR1 SQVTM and CDR2 ANQGSEA. The CDR3 has 12 amino acids. The ends were cut back, 7 bases at V and 0 bases at J, with 9 bases in the middle. The CDR3 DNA follows: TGCAGCGGGGGGGTGGTGAACACTGAAGCTTTCTTT. It encodes CSGGVVNTEAFF.

The gene calls are TRBV18 and TRBJ2-5; D possibly corresponds to TRBD2 (5 bases). The germline V gene encodes CDR1 KGHSH and CDR2 LQKENI. The length of the CDR3 is 14 residues. The V end lost 10 bases, the J end lost 1 base, and 16 bases lay between the germline ends. CDR3 amino acids: CATKRGLAQETQYF. The CDR3 region has the DNA TGTGCCACCAAACGTGGGCTAGCCCAAGAGACCCAGTACTTC.

Details on this clone: At one end, the junction sequence differs from germline, possibly due to a read error. The DNA of the CDR3 is TGTGCCAGCAGTGGCGCTCACACCCAGGATTTT. It is translated as CASSGAHTQDF. The chain employs TRBV6-1 and TRBJ2-3; D remains ambiguous. Germline V gene sequence: CDR1 MNHNS, CDR2 SASEGT. This CDR3 has 11 amino acids.

About this clone itself: This CDR3 is also generated by other DNA sequences in the sample. This chain joins TRBV28 and TRBJ2-7; 10 nucleotides agree with TRBD2. Germline trimming cut 5 bases from V and 7 bases from J; bases unmatched to any gene: 8. The CDR3 sequence is 14 residues long. CDR1 MDHEN and CDR2 SYDVKM come from the germline V gene. CDR3 in amino acids: CASSPAGGPEEQYF. The CDR3 DNA follows: TGTGCCAGCAGTCCAGCGGGAGGGCCCGAGGAGCAGTACTTC.

This clone was seen a few times. The chain combines TRBV5-8 with TRBJ1-2, with no clear D. V gave up 7 bases and J gave up 0 bases, with 10 bases separating them. Per germline, CDR1 SGHTS and CDR2 YDEGEE. CDR3 length: 13 amino acids. In nucleotides, the CDR3 is TGTGCCAGCCGCACAACAGCTAACTATGGCTACACCTTC. Amino acid sequence: CASRTTANYGYTF.

This chain links TRBV27 with TRBJ2-7; TRBD2 aligns across 7 bases. The V gene end was trimmed by 2 bases and the J gene end by 7 bases; junction bases not matched to a gene: 8. There are 14 residues in the CDR3. The germline gives CDR1 MNHEY, CDR2 SMNVEV (reference sequence). CDR3 sequence: CASSLGQRGREQYF. CDR3 nucleotides: TGTGCCAGCAGTTTAGGGCAGCGGGGTCGGGAGCAGTACTTC.

Only one count was recorded for this clone. The J gene is TRBJ1-3, the V gene TRBV19, with D tentatively TRBD1 (6 bases). Germline V CDR1 and CDR2: LNHDA, SQIVND (reference sequence). Trimming pared 3 bases from V and 0 bases from J, leaving 12 bases between. The CDR3 runs to 16 residues. The CDR3 region has the DNA TGTGCCAGTAGTATGGGGGCAGCGAACTCTGGAAACACCATATATTTT. Protein product: CASSMGAANSGNTIYF.

The rearrangement joins TRBV19 to TRBJ1-1, with D possibly TRBD1 on 5 matching bases. Looked up from germline, CDR1 is LNHDA and CDR2 is SQIVND (reference sequence). CDR3 size: 14 residues. With 2 bases removed from V and 1 base from J, the gap between germline ends came to 8 bases. The CDR3 DNA reads TGTGCCAGTAGTATACTAGGACAGAACACTGAAGCTTTCTTT. Protein: CASSILGQNTEAFF. Variable domain in full (rest from reference TRBV19 and TRBJ1-1): DGGITQSPKYLFRKEGQNVTLSCEQNLNHDAMYWYRQDPGQGLRLIYYSQIVNDFQKGDIAEGYSVSREKKESFPLTVTSAQKNPTAFYLCASSILGQNTEAFFGQGTRLTVV.

This chain joins TRBV7-2 and TRBJ1-2; D might be TRBD1 (5 bases). This CDR3 is 15 amino acids long. Germline V gene sequence: CDR1 SGHTA, CDR2 FQGNSA. Trimming stripped 2 bases from V and 3 bases from J, with 13 bases between. The CDR3 spells CASSLHPGRDYGYTF. The CDR3 nucleotides read TGTGCCAGCAGCTTACATCCTGGCAGGGACTATGGCTACACCTTC.